The 23 T cell receptor beta chains given below trace back to one sample, sequenced in a study of T cells in Graves' hyperthyroidism and ophthalmopathy. TCR beta CDR3 sequences were amplified from RNA transcripts. The HTBI primer set drove a first-round RT-PCR of the TCR CDR3. TCRdb fed the multiplex PCR reads into MiXCR, producing one record per CDR3 protein. The repertoire holds around 580,000 distinct CDR3 sequences, with under 60% as singletons. Specimen: peripheral blood or thyroid tissue (not recorded which). The receptors were sampled from a woman aged 18-29 years with Graves' hyperthyroidism.

There are many counts of this clonotype. This chain links TRBV28 with TRBJ2-7; 7 bases map to TRBD1. This CDR3 has 13 residues. Unmatched junction bases numbered 5, after V lost 6 bases and J lost 3 bases. The germline gives CDR1 MDHEN, CDR2 SYDVKM. The CDR3 nucleotides read TGTGCCAGCAGGCGAGGGGACAGCTACGAGCAGTACTTC. Translation: CASRRGDSYEQYF.

At least ten counts were recorded for this clonotype. This chain joins TRBV20-1 and TRBJ2-7, with D possibly matching TRBD1 (6 bases). The V and J ends lost 3 bases and 3 bases respectively, with 12 bases between them. CDR3 size: 13 residues. Germline V gene sequence: CDR1 DFQATT, CDR2 SNEGSKA (reference sequence). The CDR3 region is CSARVQGLYEQYF. DNA for the CDR3: TGCAGTGCTAGGGTACAGGGTCTCTACGAGCAGTACTTC.

This clonotype was recorded many times. This chain joins TRBV11-3 and TRBJ2-2; maybe TRBD1 (6 bases). CDR3 size: 14 residues. The germline V gene has CDR1 SGHNT and CDR2 YENEEA. Trimming stripped 4 bases from V and 6 bases from J, with 12 bases between. This CDR3 reads CASSSVQGAGELFF. In nucleotides, the CDR3 is TGTGCCAGCAGCTCAGTACAGGGAGCCGGGGAGCTGTTTTTT.

The gene calls are TRBV20-1 and TRBJ1-5; D unclear. Germline loops: CDR1 DFQATT, CDR2 SNEGSKA (reference sequence). The length of the CDR3 is 15 residues. V lost 6 bases and J lost 2, with 17 bases in between. The chain's CDR3 is CSARLTGSGNQPQHF. As DNA, the CDR3 is TGCAGTGCCCGCCTTACGGGTAGCGGCAATCAGCCCCAGCATTTT.

This clonotype was recorded many times. This chain links TRBV2 with TRBJ2-5, with TRBD2 identical over 10 bases. The trim removed 1 base at V and 5 bases at J, leaving 4 bases unmatched. Germline V gene sequence: CDR1 SNHLY, CDR2 FYNNEI. The length of the CDR3 is 15 residues. CDR3 in DNA: TGTGCCAGCAGTGAAGGAAGCGGGAGGGGTGAGACCCAGTACTTC. This encodes CASSEGSGRGETQYF.

This clonotype was observed many times. This chain joins TRBV5-6 and TRBJ1-1, with 8 bases fitting TRBD1. The germline gives CDR1 SGHDT, CDR2 YYEEEE. The V and J ends lost 0 bases and 5 bases, in that order; junction bases with no gene match: 12. The CDR3 has 17 residues. CDR3: CASSLALSSGGTTEAFF. The CDR3 coding sequence is TGTGCCAGCAGCTTGGCACTTTCTTCAGGGGGCACGACTGAAGCTTTCTTT.

Ten or more counts support this clonotype. The chain carries TRBV29-1 and TRBJ2-7; D perhaps matches TRBD2 (6 bases). The CDR3 has 19 amino acids. V lost 7 bases, J lost 0 bases, and 31 bases lay in between. In germline, CDR1 is SQVTM, CDR2 ANQGSEA. CDR3 loop: CSAIEVLAENFYGSYEQYF. CDR3 nucleotide sequence: TGCAGCGCCATTGAGGTCTTAGCGGAAAATTTCTACGGCTCCTACGAGCAGTACTTC.

This clonotype came up many times. The chain links TRBV29-1 to TRBJ1-1; D not resolved. The V end lost 6 bases, the J end lost 6 bases, and 8 bases lay between the germline ends. This CDR3 has 10 residues. Germline CDR1 and CDR2: SQVTM and ANQGSEA. CDR3: CSVSDAEAFF. CDR3 sequence (DNA): TGCAGCGTATCTGACGCTGAAGCTTTCTTT.

This chain connects TRBV7-2 to TRBJ1-5; 10 bases map to TRBD1. The trim removed 5 bases at V and 7 bases at J, leaving 5 bases unmatched. In germline, CDR1 is SGHTA, CDR2 FQGNSA. This CDR3 spans 14 amino acids. The CDR3 coding sequence is TGTGCCAGCAGCCGGACAGGGGGTGAACAGCCCCAGCATTTT. Its protein is CASSRTGGEQPQHF.

There are many counts of this clonotype. CDR3 amino acids: CASTLGTGGVGEAFF. CDR3 in DNA: TGTGCCAGCACCCTTGGGACAGGGGGCGTTGGTGAAGCTTTCTTT. V and J are TRBV12-3 or TRBV12-4 and TRBJ1-1, with 12 bases identical to TRBD1. The CDR3 has 15 amino acids. J was trimmed by 7 bases and V by 7 bases; bases with no gene match: 10.

This clonotype was found once. V usage is TRBV4-1 and J usage is TRBJ1-1; possibly TRBD1 for D (5 bases). Germline V gives CDR1 MGHRA, CDR2 YSYEKL. Deletions cut 8 bases from V and 1 base from J, with 11 bases between. CDR3 length: 13 amino acids. CDR3 nucleotide sequence: TGCGCCAGCCAAGGGGATCCGAACACTGAAGCTTTCTTT. Amino acids: CASQGDPNTEAFF.

This clonotype was observed a handful of times. The CDR3 DNA is TGTGCCAGCAGCCTCTTCTTTGACAGGGAAACCCTCTACGAGCAGTACTTC. Translated: CASSLFFDRETLYEQYF. The chain couples TRBV5-6 to TRBJ2-7, with 7 bases aligning to TRBD1. This CDR3 region has 17 residues. V lost 4 bases to trimming and J lost 3 bases; unmatched junction nucleotides: 16. Germline V gene data show CDR1 as SGHDT and CDR2 as YYEEEE. The variable domain in full, with the rest retrieved from reference TRBV5-6 and TRBJ2-7, is DAGVTQSPTHLIKTRGQQVTLRCSPKSGHDTVSWYQQALGQGPQFIFQYYEEEERQRGNFPDRFSGHQFPNYSSELNVNALLLGDSALYLCASSLFFDRETLYEQYFGPGTRLTVT.

The chain combines TRBV9 with TRBJ2-3; D gene unclear. The CDR3 has 15 residues. The germline V gene has CDR1 SGDLS and CDR2 YYNGEE. V lost 0 bases and J 2 bases, leaving 10 bases between the germline ends. The CDR3 here is CASSVARTVTDTQYF. DNA of the CDR3: TGTGCCAGCAGCGTAGCTAGGACCGTCACAGATACGCAGTATTTT.

The chain uses TRBV6-6 and TRBJ1-4; TRBD1 matches 12 bases. The CDR3 runs to 16 residues. Germline assignment: CDR1 MNHNY and CDR2 SVGAGI (reference sequence). V lost 0 bases to trimming and J lost 7 bases; unmatched junction nucleotides: 3. CDR3 protein: CASSYSGQGAREKLFF. The CDR3 DNA follows: TGTGCCAGCAGTTACTCGGGACAGGGGGCCCGTGAAAAACTGTTTTTT.

V is TRBV7-9 and J is TRBJ1-2; D unclear. V dropped 3 bases and J dropped 0 bases, with 14 bases sitting between them. CDR3 length equals 16 residues. Germline CDR1 SEHNR, CDR2 FQNEAQ (reference sequence). CDR3 sequence (DNA): TGTGCCAGCAGCTTTCCGGGAGAAACAGCTAACTATGGCTACACCTTC. This codes for CASSFPGETANYGYTF.

At least ten counts were recorded for this clonotype. The rearrangement uses TRBV10-3 and TRBJ1-5; 9 bases align to TRBD1. The trim removed 5 bases at V and 5 bases at J, leaving 7 bases unmatched. The CDR3 consists of 15 residues. The germline V gene has CDR1 ENHRY and CDR2 SYGVKD. The chain's CDR3 is CAISPGTGLDQPQHF. The CDR3 bases are TGTGCCATCAGTCCCGGGACAGGGCTGGATCAGCCCCAGCATTTT.

This sequence joins TRBV20-1 and TRBJ2-5; TRBD1 matches 7 bases. CDR1 is DFQATT, CDR2 SNEGSKA, per germline (reference sequence). With V trimmed by 3 bases and J by 10 bases, 5 bases remained unmatched. This CDR3 region has 11 residues. The CDR3 DNA follows: TGCAGTGCTAGGGGGGCAGGGGGCCAGTACTTC. Its translation: CSARGAGGQYF.

A few counts support this clonotype. The chain joins TRBV12-3 or TRBV12-4 to TRBJ2-1; D remains ambiguous. Deletions cut 7 bases from V and 10 bases from J, with 17 bases between. This CDR3 contains 13 residues. This CDR3 is CASTHQLDREQFF. CDR3 nucleotides: TGTGCCAGCACCCATCAGTTGGACCGCGAGCAGTTCTTC.

The sample holds many counts of this clonotype. One end of the junction varies from germline; a read error may be responsible. The chain joins TRBV5-1 to TRBJ1-5; TRBD1 agrees at 10 bases. CDR3 length: 14 residues. Germline CDR1 is SGHRS and CDR2 is YFSETQ. DNA for the CDR3: TGCCCCAGCAGCTCGGGACAGGGGAGTCAGCCCCAGCATTTT. Protein: CPSSSGQGSQPQHF.

V usage is TRBV12-3 or TRBV12-4 and J usage is TRBJ2-5, with 12 nucleotides matching TRBD2. This CDR3 is built from 17 residues. V gave up 2 bases and J gave up 5 bases; unmatched junction bases: 9. CDR3 DNA: TGTGCCAGCAGTTTATTAAGACTAGCGGGAGTTTCCGAGACCCAGTACTTC. Residues: CASSLLRLAGVSETQYF.

At least ten counts were recorded for this clonotype. The chain carries TRBV7-2 and TRBJ2-1; weak D call: TRBD2 (6 bases). CDR1 SGHTA and CDR2 FQGNSA come from the germline V gene. V was shortened by 0 bases and J by 0 bases, with 9 bases between the two germline ends. The CDR3 extends over 16 amino acids. CDR3 loop: CASSLAGRYSYNEQFF. CDR3 DNA sequence: TGTGCCAGCAGCTTAGCAGGGAGGTACTCCTACAATGAGCAGTTCTTC.

This chain joins TRBV11-3 and TRBJ2-5, with D perhaps matching TRBD1 or TRBD2 (6 bases each). Between the trimmed V and J ends, which lost 5 bases and 9 bases, there was a span of 19 bases. CDR3 length: 14 amino acids. Germline V gene data show CDR1 as SGHNT and CDR2 as YENEEA. The CDR3 DNA reads as TGTGCCAGCAGCCCGACCGGAGGGGGGATCCCCCAGTACTTC. It yields the protein CASSPTGGGIPQYF.

This clonotype appeared many times. The chain joins TRBV2 to TRBJ1-3, with a possible D match to TRBD1 (6 bases). CDR3 size: 16 residues. Looked up from germline, CDR1 is SNHLY and CDR2 is FYNNEI. The V end was cut by 6 bases, the J end by 0 bases, with 15 bases between. The CDR3 coding sequence is TGTGCCAGCAGCATCTGGGGGGCGAACTCTGGAAACACCATATATTTT. This sequence encodes CASSIWGANSGNTIYF.